This paragraph reports one T cell receptor beta chain. Sequencing was performed with immunoSEQ multiplex PCR; in TCRdb, only in-frame clones are kept and a portion is missing. The sample consists of about 21,000 clones, 85% to 95% of them appearing once. The source of the sample is a study of T cell changes during pregnancy in multiple sclerosis. Germline CDR1 KGHSH, CDR2 LQKENI. The CDR3 runs to 12 residues. V was trimmed by 2 bases and J by 8 bases, leaving 7 bases between them. The sequence was collected from a female donor with multiple sclerosis, enrolled in a pregnancy study. The source was CD4+ T cells from peripheral blood mononuclear cells, collected in the third trimester of pregnancy. The chain recombines TRBV18 with TRBJ2-1; TRBD2 might be the D (5 bases). This chain's CDR3 is CASSPAGYEQFF. CDR3 nucleotides: TGTGCCAGCTCACCAGCGGGCTATGAGCAGTTCTTC.